The rows below give T cell receptor beta chains drawn from one sample of a study of cytotoxic CD8 clonotypes in ibrutinib-treated CLL. Sequenced by immunoSEQ multiplex PCR; TCRdb stores in-frame clones only, minus some. Of about 330,000 clones detected, over 60% appear once; the ten largest clones hold around 6.3%. The starting material was PBMCs, obtained after 36 months of ibrutinib treatment. All receptors come from a human donor with chronic lymphocytic leukemia. Each CDR3 is given with its conserved first and last residue. A D gene is named only where the DNA matches it firmly. For some rows the clone size is stated as once, few or many, or as a class when expanded; others skip it.

NA,TRBJ1-5,TRBV5-6,NA,TGTGCCAGCAGCGACGGGGATCAGCCCCAGCATTTT,CASSDGDQPQHF
TRBD2,TRBJ2-3,TRBV2,NA,TGTGCCAGCAGTTATCTAGCGGGAGTCTCCGATACGCAGTATTTT,CASSYLAGVSDTQYF
NA,TRBJ1-1,TRBV10-3,NA,TGTGCCACGGCCGGCGGGGGGTCGGACACTGAAGCTTTCTTT,CATAGGGSDTEAFF
NA,TRBJ1-4,TRBV11-3,NA,TGTGCCAGCAGCTTACACAGGGCCCCCTTT,CASSLHRAPF
TRBD2,TRBJ2-5,TRBV5-1,NA,TGCGCCAGCAGCCCCCGTTCTAGCGGGAGGGTCAGGCAAGAGACCCAGTACTTC,CASSPRSSGRVRQETQYF
NA,TRBJ1-2,TRBV7-2,NA,TGTGCCAGCAGCTTAGGCCTCTGGTTGGGTGGCTACACCTTC,CASSLGLWLGGYTF
NA,TRBJ1-1,TRBV28,NA,TGTGCCAGCAGTTTGCACACTGAAGCTTTCTTT,CASSLHTEAFF
TRBD1,TRBJ1-6,TRBV19,NA,TGTGCCAGTACCCTGACAGGGGCTACTTCTAATTCACCCCTCCACTTT,CASTLTGATSNSPLHF
TRBD2,TRBJ2-7,TRBV18,NA,TGTGCCAGCTCACCACCGGACGCGGGAGCCTACGAGCAGTACTTC,CASSPPDAGAYEQYF
NA,TRBJ2-7,TRBV7-6,NA,TGTGCCAGCAGCTTAAGCCCCCTAAGGGGGAGGGCCTCCTACGAGCAGTACTTC,CASSLSPLRGRASYEQYF
NA,TRBJ2-1,TRBV6-5,NA,TGTGCCAGCAGTTCCGGGACAAAGCTCCCCAATGAGCAGTTCTTC,CASSSGTKLPNEQFF
TRBD1,TRBJ1-3,TRBV28,NA,TGTGCCAGCAGTTTACAGGGGGCCCCGAGCTCTGGAAACACCATATATTTT,CASSLQGAPSSGNTIYF
NA,TRBJ1-3,TRBV4-1,few,TGCGCCAGCAGCCCGTCTTTTGGAAACACCATATATTTT,CASSPSFGNTIYF
TRBD1,TRBJ2-2,TRBV5-4,few,TGTGCCAGCAGCCCAACAGGGGGCTTTGACACCGGGGAGCTGTTTTTT,CASSPTGGFDTGELFF
NA,TRBJ2-7,TRBV7-2,NA,TGTGCCAGCAGCGACTCCTACGAGCAGTACTTC,CASSDSYEQYF
NA,TRBJ1-4,TRBV7-2,NA,TGTGCCAGCAGCCGTCGACGCTTCGGGCTTAATGAAAAACTGTTTTTT,CASSRRRFGLNEKLFF
NA,TRBJ1-2,TRBV7-2,few,TGTGCCAGCAGCTTAGTCGGGGACTATGGCTACACCTTC,CASSLVGDYGYTF
TRBD1,TRBJ2-1,TRBV13,NA,TGTGCCAGCAGCCTCAGGGGGCCTTCCAATGAGCAGTTCTTC,CASSLRGPSNEQFF
TRBD2,TRBJ2-3,TRBV20-1,NA,TGCAGTGCTGTAGCGGGAGGGTGGCAGTATTTT,CSAVAGGWQYF
NA,TRBJ2-6,TRBV5-4,NA,TGTGCCAGCAGCTTCGGGTCCCTCCCCACTGGGGCCAACGTCCTGACTTTC,CASSFGSLPTGANVLTF
TRBD2,TRBJ2-2,TRBV16,NA,TGTGCCAGCAGCCAGGGACTAGCGCGTAACACCGGGGAGCTGTTTTTT,CASSQGLARNTGELFF
NA,TRBJ2-7,TRBV7-2,NA,TGTGCCAGCAGCCAGGCGTGGGGTGACGAGCAGTACTTC,CASSQAWGDEQYF
NA,TRBJ2-7,TRBV29-1,once,TGCAGCGCGAACTCCCCCTACGAGCAGTACTTC,CSANSPYEQYF
TRBD1,TRBJ1-2,TRBV7-9,NA,TGTGCCAGCAGCCCTCGACAGGGCGGCTATGGCTACACCTTC,CASSPRQGGYGYTF
NA,TRBJ1-1,TRBV5-1,NA,TGCGCCAGCAGCCCACCAGGGAGGGCTGAAGCTTTCTTT,CASSPPGRAEAFF
NA,TRBJ1-5,TRBV7-2,NA,TGTGCCAGCAGTCCAGATTATAGCAATCAGCCCCAGCATTTT,CASSPDYSNQPQHF
NA,TRBJ2-6,TRBV2,NA,TGTGCCAGCCTCAGGGCAGCTGGGGCCAACGTCCTGACTTTC,CASLRAAGANVLTF
TRBD1,TRBJ2-7,TRBV5-1,few,TGCGCCAGCAGCTTTACCCAGGGACAGTACGAGCAGTACTTC,CASSFTQGQYEQYF
NA,TRBJ1-6,TRBV6-1,NA,TGTGCCAGCAGTGAAACTAGCTCCTATAATTCACCCCTCCACTTT,CASSETSSYNSPLHF
NA,TRBJ1-3,TRBV7-3,NA,TGTGCCAGCAGCTTGGGGCTGGACTCTGGAAACACCATATATTTT,CASSLGLDSGNTIYF
TRBD1,TRBJ2-1,TRBV29-1,NA,TGCAGCGCGGAGACCGGGGACAGTTACAATGAGCAGTTCTTC,CSAETGDSYNEQFF
NA,TRBJ2-7,TRBV4-3,NA,TGCGCCAGCAGCCAAGCGGGCGGCGAGCAGTACTTC,CASSQAGGEQYF
NA,TRBJ1-2,TRBV28,NA,TGTGCCAGCAGTTTAGTGTACCCCCTCGACGGCTACACCTTC,CASSLVYPLDGYTF
NA,TRBJ2-7,TRBV28,NA,TGTGCCAGCAGTTCCGCGGGCCCCGGCCCGTCCGAGCAGTACTTC,CASSSAGPGPSEQYF
NA,TRBJ2-7,TRBV27,NA,TGTGCCAGCAGTTTTCGATTGTTGGCCGAGCAGTACTTC,CASSFRLLAEQYF
NA,TRBJ1-1,TRBV13,few,TGTGCCAGCAGCCGAAGAGAAGCTTTCTTT,CASSRREAFF
NA,TRBJ2-7,TRBV27,NA,TGTGCCAGCAGGGATTATGGCGCCTACGAGCAGTACTTC,CASRDYGAYEQYF
TRBD2,TRBJ2-1,TRBV19,NA,TGTGCCAGTAGTATAATGGCGGGGGGCCCATACAATGAGCAGTTCTTC,CASSIMAGGPYNEQFF
TRBD1,TRBJ1-4,TRBV29-1,few,TGCAGCGCTGCGGGACAGAATGAAAAACTGTTTTTT,CSAAGQNEKLFF
NA,TRBJ1-6,TRBV7-3,few,TGTGCCAGCAGCTTAGTCCCAAATTCACCCCTCCACTTT,CASSLVPNSPLHF
NA,TRBJ2-1,TRBV2,NA,TGTGCCAGCAGAACCTACAATGAGCAGTTCTTC,CASRTYNEQFF
TRBD1,TRBJ1-1,TRBV9,few,TGTGCCAGCAGCGGCACAGGGGTTACTGAAGCTTTCTTT,CASSGTGVTEAFF
NA,TRBJ1-1,TRBV19,NA,TGTGCCAGTAGTATTATTTCACCGGGGAGCGGGGACACTGAAGCTTTCTTT,CASSIISPGSGDTEAFF
TRBD2,TRBJ2-5,TRBV7-2,NA,TGTGCCAGCAGGGAGCGGGAGGGCCGTTATACCCAGTACTTC,CASREREGRYTQYF